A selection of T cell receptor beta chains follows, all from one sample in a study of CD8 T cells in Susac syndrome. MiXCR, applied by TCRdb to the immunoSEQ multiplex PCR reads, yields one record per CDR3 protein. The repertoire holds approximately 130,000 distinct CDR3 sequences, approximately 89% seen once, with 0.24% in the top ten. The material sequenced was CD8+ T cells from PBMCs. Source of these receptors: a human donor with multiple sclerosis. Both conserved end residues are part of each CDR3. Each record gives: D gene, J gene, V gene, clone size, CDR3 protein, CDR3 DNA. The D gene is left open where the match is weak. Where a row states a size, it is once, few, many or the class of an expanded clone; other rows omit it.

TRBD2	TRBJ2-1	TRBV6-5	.	CASSYSIGLAGNEQFF	TGTGCCAGCAGTTACTCGATTGGCCTAGCGGGGAATGAGCAGTTCTTC
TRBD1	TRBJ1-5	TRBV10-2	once	CASSNDRAQPQHF	TGCGCCAGCAGTAATGACAGGGCCCAGCCCCAGCATTTT
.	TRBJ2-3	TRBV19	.	CASSIGAEPNTDTQYF	TGTGCCAGTAGTATAGGCGCGGAACCCAACACAGATACGCAGTATTTT
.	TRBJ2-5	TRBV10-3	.	CAISVGRGAGQETQYF	TGTGCCATCAGTGTGGGTCGCGGGGCGGGCCAAGAGACCCAGTACTTC
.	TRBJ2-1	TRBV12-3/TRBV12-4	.	CASGPTRFNEQFF	TGTGCCAGCGGCCCAACTAGATTCAATGAGCAGTTCTTC
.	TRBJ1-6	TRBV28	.	CASSLVTQNSPLHF	TGTGCCAGCAGTTTGGTGACTCAGAATTCACCCCTCCACTTT
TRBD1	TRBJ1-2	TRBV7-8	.	CASSRSVDRNYGYTF	TGTGCCAGCAGCCGTAGTGTGGACAGGAACTATGGCTACACCTTC
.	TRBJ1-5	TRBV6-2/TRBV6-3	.	CASTYSTDFQPQHF	TGTGCCAGCACGTACTCCACCGACTTCCAGCCCCAGCATTTT
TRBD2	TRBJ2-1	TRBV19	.	CASSIWASGRGNEQFF	TGTGCCAGTAGTATTTGGGCTAGCGGGAGAGGTAATGAGCAGTTCTTC
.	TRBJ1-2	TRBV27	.	CASSFLGANYGYTF	TGTGCCAGCAGTTTCTTAGGAGCTAACTATGGCTACACCTTC
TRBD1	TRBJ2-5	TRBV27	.	CASSSTGGSETQYF	TGTGCCAGCAGTTCGACAGGGGGATCGGAGACCCAGTACTTC
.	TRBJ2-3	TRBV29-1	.	CSVTGLYTDTQYF	TGCAGCGTTACCGGACTCTACACAGATACGCAGTATTTT
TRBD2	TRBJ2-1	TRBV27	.	CASSGRLAGLGEQFF	TGTGCCAGCAGTGGACGACTAGCGGGGCTAGGTGAGCAGTTCTTC
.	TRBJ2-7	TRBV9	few	CASSPSGSSYEQYF	TGTGCCAGCAGCCCCAGCGGTAGCTCCTACGAGCAGTACTTC
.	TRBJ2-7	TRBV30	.	CAWSFAAGTYEQYF	TGTGCCTGGAGCTTCGCGGCGGGAACCTACGAGCAGTACTTC
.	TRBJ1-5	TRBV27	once	CASSLFGGAYQPQHF	TGTGCCAGCAGTTTATTTGGCGGTGCTTATCAGCCCCAGCATTTT
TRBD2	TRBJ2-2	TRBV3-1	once	CASSRRTSGSPSGTGELFF	TGTGCCAGCAGCCGAAGGACTAGCGGGTCCCCTTCGGGCACCGGGGAGCTGTTTTTT
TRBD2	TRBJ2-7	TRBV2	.	CASSEGTSGRRSYEQYF	TGTGCCAGCAGTGAAGGGACTAGCGGGAGAAGGTCCTACGAGCAGTACTTC
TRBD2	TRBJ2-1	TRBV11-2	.	CASSLLVGREQFF	TGTGCCAGCAGCTTACTGGTAGGGAGGGAACAGTTCTTC
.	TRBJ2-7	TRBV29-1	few	CSEEPYEQYF	TGCAGCGAAGAACCCTACGAGCAGTACTTC
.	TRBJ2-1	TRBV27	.	CASSFEGPTGRQFF	TGTGCCAGCAGTTTCGAGGGGCCAACAGGACGGCAGTTCTTC
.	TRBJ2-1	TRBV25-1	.	CASSVAAAEQFF	TGTGCCAGCAGCGTAGCCGCCGCGGAGCAGTTCTTC
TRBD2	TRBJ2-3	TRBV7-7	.	CASSFLAGVATDTQYF	TGTGCCAGCAGCTTTTTAGCGGGAGTGGCCACAGATACGCAGTATTTT
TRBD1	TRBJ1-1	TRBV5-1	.	CASSPRQGLMNTEAFF	TGCGCCAGCAGCCCGCGACAGGGTTTGATGAACACTGAAGCTTTCTTT
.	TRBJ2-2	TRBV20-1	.	CSAPLAGELFF	TGCAGTGCCCCCCTAGCAGGGGAGCTGTTTTTT
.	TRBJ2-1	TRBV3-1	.	CASSRGDNEQFF	TGTGCCAGCAGCCGGGGGGATAATGAGCAGTTCTTC
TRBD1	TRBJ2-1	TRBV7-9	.	CASSLGWDRGHEQFF	TGTGCCAGCAGCTTGGGCTGGGACAGGGGTCATGAGCAGTTCTTC
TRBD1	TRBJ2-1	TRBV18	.	CASSLPGQGNEQFF	TGTGCCAGCTCCCTCCCGGGACAGGGGAATGAGCAGTTCTTC
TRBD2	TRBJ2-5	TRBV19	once	CASTPRPGLGFQETQYF	TGTGCCAGTACACCCAGGCCGGGACTAGGTTTCCAAGAGACCCAGTACTTC
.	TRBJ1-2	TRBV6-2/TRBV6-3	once	CASTGSSSGYTF	TGTGCCAGCACCGGGAGCAGCTCCGGCTACACCTTC
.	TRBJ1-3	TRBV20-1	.	CSASPLDSTSSGNTIYF	TGCAGTGCTAGCCCCTTAGACTCTACGAGCTCTGGAAACACCATATATTTT
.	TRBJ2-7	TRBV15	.	CATSRESGAGEQYF	TGTGCCACCAGCAGAGAGTCGGGGGCGGGGGAGCAGTACTTC
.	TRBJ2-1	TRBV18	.	CASSPKPTSAFDEQFF	TGTGCCAGCTCACCAAAACCGACCAGCGCGTTCGATGAGCAGTTCTTC